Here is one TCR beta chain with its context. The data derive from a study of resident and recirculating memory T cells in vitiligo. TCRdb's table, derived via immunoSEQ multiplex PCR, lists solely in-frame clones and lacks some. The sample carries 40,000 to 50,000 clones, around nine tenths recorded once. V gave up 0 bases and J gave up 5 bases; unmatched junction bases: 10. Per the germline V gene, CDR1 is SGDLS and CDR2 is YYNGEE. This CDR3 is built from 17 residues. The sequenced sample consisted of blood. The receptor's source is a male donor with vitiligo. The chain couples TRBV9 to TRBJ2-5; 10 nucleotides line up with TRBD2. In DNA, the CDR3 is TGTGCCAGCAGCGTAGGGCGGCTGAGCGGGGGGGCTGAGACCCAGTACTTC. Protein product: CASSVGRLSGGAETQYF.